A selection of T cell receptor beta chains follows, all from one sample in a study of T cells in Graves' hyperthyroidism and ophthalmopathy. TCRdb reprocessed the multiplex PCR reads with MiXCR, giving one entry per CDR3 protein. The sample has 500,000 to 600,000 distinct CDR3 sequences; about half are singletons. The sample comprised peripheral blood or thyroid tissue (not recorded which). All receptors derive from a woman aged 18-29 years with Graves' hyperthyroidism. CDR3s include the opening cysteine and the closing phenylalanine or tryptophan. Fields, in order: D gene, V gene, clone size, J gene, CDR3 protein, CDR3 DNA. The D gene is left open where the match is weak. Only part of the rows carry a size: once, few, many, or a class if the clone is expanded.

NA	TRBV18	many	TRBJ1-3	CASSPFGNTIYF	TGTGCCAGCTCACCTTTCGGAAACACCATATATTTT
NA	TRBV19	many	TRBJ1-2	CASSPLQGGGYTF	TGTGCCAGTAGTCCCCTCCAGGGAGGTGGCTACACCTTC
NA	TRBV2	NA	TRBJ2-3	CASSILDTQYF	TGTGCCAGCAGCATATTAGATACGCAGTATTTT
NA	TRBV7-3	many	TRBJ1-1	CASSLSRDGYTEAFF	TGTGCCAGCAGCTTATCCCGGGACGGATACACTGAAGCTTTCTTT
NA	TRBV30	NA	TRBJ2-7	CAWRPRVGALCEQYF	TGTGCCTGGAGGCCCCGCGTAGGGGCCCTTTGTGAGCAGTACTTC
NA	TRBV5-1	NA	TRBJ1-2	CASSLDAGRGGYTF	TGCGCCAGCAGCTTGGATGCGGGACGGGGTGGCTACACCTTC
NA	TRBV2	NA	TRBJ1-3	CASLENGGNTIYF	TGTGCCAGCCTGGAGAATGGCGGAAACACCATATATTTT
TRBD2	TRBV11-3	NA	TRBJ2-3	CASSPGLAGTRDTQYF	TGTGCCAGCAGCCCTGGGCTAGCGGGAACGAGGGATACGCAGTATTTT
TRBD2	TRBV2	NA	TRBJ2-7	CASSEGGRRF	TGTGCCAGCAGTGAAGGCGGGAGGCGTTTC
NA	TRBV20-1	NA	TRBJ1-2	CSQGRQAMEDYGYTF	TGCAGCCAAGGACGACAGGCCATGGAGGACTATGGCTACACCTTC
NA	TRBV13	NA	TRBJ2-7	CASSPVGGGGEQYF	TGTGCCAGCAGCCCGGTCGGTGGGGGCGGCGAGCAGTACTTC
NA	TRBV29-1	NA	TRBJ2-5	CSSRGVLETQYF	TGCAGCAGCCGGGGAGTTCTAGAGACCCAGTACTTC
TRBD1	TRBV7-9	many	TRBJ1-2	CASRTGQGNYGYTF	TGTGCCAGCAGGACGGGACAGGGTAACTATGGCTACACCTTC
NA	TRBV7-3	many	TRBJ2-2	CASSLNYGELGPGELFF	TGTGCCAGCAGCTTAAATTATGGCGAACTAGGCCCCGGGGAGCTGTTTTTT
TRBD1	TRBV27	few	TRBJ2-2	CASTRLTGKELFF	TGTGCCAGCACCAGATTGACAGGGAAGGAGCTGTTTTTT
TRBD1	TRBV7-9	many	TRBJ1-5	CASSQGGDQPQHF	TGTGCCAGCAGTCAGGGGGGGGATCAGCCCCAGCATTTT
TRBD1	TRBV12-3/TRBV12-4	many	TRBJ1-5	CASSWDRGLPQHF	TGTGCCAGCAGTTGGGACAGGGGATTGCCCCAGCATTTT
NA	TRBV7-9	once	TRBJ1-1	CASSLNRFEAFF	TGTGCCAGCAGCTTGAACAGGTTTGAAGCTTTCTTT
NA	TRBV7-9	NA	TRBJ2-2	CASSRSGWDTGELFF	TGTGCCAGCAGCAGATCGGGTTGGGACACCGGGGAGCTGTTTTTT
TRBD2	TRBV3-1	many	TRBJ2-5	CASSRLAALETQYF	TGTGCCAGCAGCCGACTAGCGGCCCTGGAGACCCAGTACTTC
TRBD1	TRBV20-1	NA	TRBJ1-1	CSARGWTGTGEKRRMNTEAFF	TGCAGTGCTAGAGGGTGGACCGGGACAGGGGAGAAACGTAGAATGAACACTGAAGCTTTCTTT
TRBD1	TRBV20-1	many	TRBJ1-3	CSARGAGRGVTGNTIYF	TGCAGTGCTAGAGGGGCTGGCAGGGGGGTCACTGGAAACACCATATATTTT
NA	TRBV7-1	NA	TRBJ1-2	CASSSKGSLGTSNNYGYTF	TGTGCCAGCAGCTCAAAAGGGTCCCTGGGGACAAGTAATAACTATGGCTACACCTTC
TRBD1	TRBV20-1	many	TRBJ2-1	CSALGTGNYNEQFF	TGCAGTGCTCTTGGGACAGGGAACTACAATGAGCAGTTCTTC
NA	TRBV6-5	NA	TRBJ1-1	CASSYSNREGWGMNTEAFF	TGTGCCAGCAGTTACTCCAACAGGGAAGGGTGGGGTATGAACACTGAAGCTTTCTTT
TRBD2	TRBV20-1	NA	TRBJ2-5	CSAGTSGNTGETQYF	TGCAGTGCTGGGACCAGCGGGAACACCGGGGAGACCCAGTACTTC
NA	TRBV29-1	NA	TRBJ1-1	CSVLGGTNTEAFF	TGCAGCGTTCTTGGAGGGACGAACACTGAAGCTTTCTTT
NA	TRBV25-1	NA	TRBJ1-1	CASVGDPVRAFF	TGTGCCAGCGTTGGGGACCCGGTGAGGGCTTTCTTT
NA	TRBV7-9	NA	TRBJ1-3	CASSITGTDAIYF	TGTGCCAGCAGCATTACCGGGACCGACGCCATATATTTT